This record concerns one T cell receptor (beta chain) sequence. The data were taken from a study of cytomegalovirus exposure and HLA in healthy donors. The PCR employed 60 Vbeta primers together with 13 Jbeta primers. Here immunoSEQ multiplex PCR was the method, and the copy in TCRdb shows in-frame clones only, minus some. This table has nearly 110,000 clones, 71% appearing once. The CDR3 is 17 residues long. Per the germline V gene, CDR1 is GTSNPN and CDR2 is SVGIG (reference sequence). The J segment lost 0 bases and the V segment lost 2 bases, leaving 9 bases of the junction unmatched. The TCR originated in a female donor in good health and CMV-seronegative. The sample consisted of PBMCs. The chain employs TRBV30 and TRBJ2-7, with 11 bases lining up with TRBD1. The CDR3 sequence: CAWSFLGTGGNSYEQYF. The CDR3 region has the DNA TGTGCCTGGAGTTTCCTAGGGACAGGGGGTAACTCCTACGAGCAGTACTTC. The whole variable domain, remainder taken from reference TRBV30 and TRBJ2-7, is SQTIHQWPATLVQPVGSPLSLECTVEGTSNPNLYWYRQAAGRGLQLLFYSVGIGQISSEVPQNLSASRPQDRQFILSSKKLLLSDSGFYLCAWSFLGTGGNSYEQYFGPGTRLTVT.